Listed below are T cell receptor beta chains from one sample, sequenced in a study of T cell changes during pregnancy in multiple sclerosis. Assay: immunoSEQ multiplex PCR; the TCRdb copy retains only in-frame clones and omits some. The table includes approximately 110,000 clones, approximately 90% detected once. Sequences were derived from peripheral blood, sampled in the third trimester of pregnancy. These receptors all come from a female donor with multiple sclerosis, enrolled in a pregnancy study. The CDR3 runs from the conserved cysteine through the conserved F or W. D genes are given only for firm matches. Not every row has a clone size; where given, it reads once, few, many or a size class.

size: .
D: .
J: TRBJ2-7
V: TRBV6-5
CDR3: CASSRGTASYEQYF
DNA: TGTGCCAGCAGCCGCGGGACAGCATCCTACGAGCAGTACTTC

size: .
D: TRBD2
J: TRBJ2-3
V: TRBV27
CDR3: CASSLSLAGGDTQYF
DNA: TGTGCCAGCAGTTTAAGTCTAGCGGGAGGTGATACGCAGTATTTT

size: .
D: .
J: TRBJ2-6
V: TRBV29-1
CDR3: CSVAQSGANVLTF
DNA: TGCAGCGTTGCCCAGTCTGGGGCCAACGTCCTGACTTTC

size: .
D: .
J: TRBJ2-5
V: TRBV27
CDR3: CASSFPEETQYF
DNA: TGTGCCAGCAGTTTCCCCGAAGAGACCCAGTACTTC

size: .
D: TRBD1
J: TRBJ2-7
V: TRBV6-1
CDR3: CASSERAGTGGYEQYF
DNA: TGTGCCAGCAGTGAAAGGGCAGGGACAGGGGGCTACGAGCAGTACTTC

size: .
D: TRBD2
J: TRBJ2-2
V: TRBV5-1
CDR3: CASSLVGVAGYTGELFF
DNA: TGCGCCAGCAGCTTGGTAGGAGTAGCGGGTTACACCGGGGAGCTGTTTTTT

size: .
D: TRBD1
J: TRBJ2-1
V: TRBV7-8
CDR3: CASSLRLGTGSSSYNEQFF
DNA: TGTGCCAGCAGCCTAAGGCTGGGGACAGGGTCAAGCTCCTACAATGAGCAGTTCTTC

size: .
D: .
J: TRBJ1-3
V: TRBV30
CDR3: CAWSPTRYGGNTIYF
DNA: TGTGCCTGGAGCCCGACTCGGTATGGGGGAAACACCATATATTTT

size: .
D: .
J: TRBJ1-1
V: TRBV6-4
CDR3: CASRATGNTEAFF
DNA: TGTGCCAGCAGGGCAACAGGGAACACTGAAGCTTTCTTT

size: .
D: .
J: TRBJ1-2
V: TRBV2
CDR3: CASSEQGDGYTF
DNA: TGTGCCAGCAGTGAACAGGGTGATGGCTACACCTTC

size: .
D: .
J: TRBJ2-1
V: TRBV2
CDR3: CASTGVSGNEQFF
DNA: TGTGCCAGCACGGGGGTGTCAGGCAATGAGCAGTTCTTC

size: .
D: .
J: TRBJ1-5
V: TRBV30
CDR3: CAWSHPDGGRQPQHF
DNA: TGTGCCTGGAGTCACCCGGACGGGGGGCGTCAGCCCCAGCATTTT

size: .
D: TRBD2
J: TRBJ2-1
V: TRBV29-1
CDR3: CSVSAASGRLTYNEQFF
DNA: TGCAGCGTTTCCGCTGCTAGCGGGAGGCTGACCTACAATGAGCAGTTCTTC

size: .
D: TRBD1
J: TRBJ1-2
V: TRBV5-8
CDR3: CASSRTGTGGDYGYTF
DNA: TGTGCCAGCAGTCGAACCGGGACAGGGGGGGACTATGGCTACACCTTC

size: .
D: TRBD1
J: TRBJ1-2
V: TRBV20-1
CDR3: CSARTGYGYTF
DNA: TGCAGTGCCCGGACAGGGTATGGCTACACCTTC

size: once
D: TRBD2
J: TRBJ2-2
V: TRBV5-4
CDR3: CASSASGTSGYGRLFF
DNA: TGTGCCAGCAGCGCCTCCGGGACTAGCGGGTACGGGCGGCTGTTTTTT

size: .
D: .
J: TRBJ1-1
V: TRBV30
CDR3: CAWRGPRGTEAFF
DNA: TGTGCCTGGAGGGGACCAAGGGGGACTGAAGCTTTCTTT

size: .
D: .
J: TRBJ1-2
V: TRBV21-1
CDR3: CASSKALLGELSYGYTF
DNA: TGTGCCAGCAGCAAAGCGCTTTTAGGGGAACTCTCCTATGGCTACACCTTC

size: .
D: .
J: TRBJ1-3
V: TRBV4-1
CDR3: CASSQGVNGGIGNTIYF
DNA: TGCGCCAGCAGCCAAGGTGTTAACGGGGGGATTGGAAACACCATATATTTT

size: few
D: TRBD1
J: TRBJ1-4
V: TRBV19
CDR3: CASSSGTGEKLFF
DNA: TGTGCCAGTAGTAGCGGGACAGGGGAAAAACTGTTTTTT

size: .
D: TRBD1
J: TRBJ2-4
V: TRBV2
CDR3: CASSGRGRTLAKNIQYF
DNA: TGTGCCAGCAGTGGTAGGGGGCGAACTTTAGCCAAAAACATTCAGTACTTC

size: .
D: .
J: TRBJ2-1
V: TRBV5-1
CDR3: CASSSVGYERGEQFF
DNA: TGCGCCAGCAGCTCAGTGGGCTACGAACGGGGTGAGCAGTTCTTC

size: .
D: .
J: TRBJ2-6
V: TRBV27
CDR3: CASSLSSGSGANVLTF
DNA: TGTGCCAGCAGTTTATCATCGGGCTCTGGGGCCAACGTCCTGACTTTC

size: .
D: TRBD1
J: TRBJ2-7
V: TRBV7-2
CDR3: CASSLGTVYEQYF
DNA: TGTGCCAGCAGCTTGGGGACAGTCTACGAGCAGTACTTC

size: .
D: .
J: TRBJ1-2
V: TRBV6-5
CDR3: CASTGTNYGYTF
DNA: TGTGCCTCGACCGGGACAAACTATGGCTACACCTTC

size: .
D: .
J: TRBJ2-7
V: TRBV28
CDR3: CASIQSGAYEQYF
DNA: TGTGCCAGCATCCAATCAGGGGCGTACGAGCAGTACTTC

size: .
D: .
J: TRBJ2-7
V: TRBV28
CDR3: CASSPFQGRGYEQYF
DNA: TGTGCCAGCAGTCCTTTTCAGGGGAGAGGCTACGAGCAGTACTTC

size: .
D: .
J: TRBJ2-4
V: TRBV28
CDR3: CASSLGGTATKNIQYF
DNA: TGTGCCAGCAGTTTAGGAGGGACAGCGACCAAAAACATTCAGTACTTC

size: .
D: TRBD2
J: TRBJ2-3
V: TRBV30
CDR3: CACWREGSTDTQYF
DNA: TGTGCCTGCTGGCGGGAGGGGAGCACAGATACGCAGTATTTT

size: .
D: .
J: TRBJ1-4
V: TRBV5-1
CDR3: CASSLTGMHNEKLFF
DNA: TGCGCCAGCAGCTTGACAGGGATGCATAATGAAAAACTGTTTTTT

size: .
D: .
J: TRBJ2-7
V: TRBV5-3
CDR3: CARSSERQGYEQYF
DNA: TGTGCCAGAAGCTCGGAGAGGCAGGGTTACGAGCAGTACTTC

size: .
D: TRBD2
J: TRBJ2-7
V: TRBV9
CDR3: CASSVGWGGFSYEQYF
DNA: TGTGCCAGCAGCGTAGGGTGGGGGGGTTTCAGCTACGAGCAGTACTTC

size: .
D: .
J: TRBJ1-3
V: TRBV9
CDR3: CASSVRGAGNTIYF
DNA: TGTGCCAGCAGCGTACGCGGGGCCGGAAACACCATATATTTT

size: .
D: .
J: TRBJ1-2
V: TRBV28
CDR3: CASSLAGLVSYGYTF
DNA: TGTGCCAGCAGTTTGGCAGGGCTCGTTAGCTATGGCTACACCTTC

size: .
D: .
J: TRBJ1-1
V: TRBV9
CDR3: CASSVTGGVGTEAFF
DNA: TGTGCCAGCAGCGTGACAGGCGGTGTGGGCACTGAAGCTTTCTTT

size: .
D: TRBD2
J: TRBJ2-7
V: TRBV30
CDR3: CAWTQGLATYEQYF
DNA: TGTGCCTGGACCCAGGGACTAGCGACCTACGAGCAGTACTTC

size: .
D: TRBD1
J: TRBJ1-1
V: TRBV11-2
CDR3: CASTLGRGLDTEAFF
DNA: TGTGCCAGCACCCTAGGCAGGGGGTTGGACACTGAAGCTTTCTTT

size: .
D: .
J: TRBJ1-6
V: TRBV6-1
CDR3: CASCRGPYNSPLHF
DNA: TGTGCCAGTTGCAGGGGTCCCTATAATTCACCCCTCCACTTT

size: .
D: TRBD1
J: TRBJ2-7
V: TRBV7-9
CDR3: CASSSPGQSHEQYF
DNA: TGTGCCAGCAGCTCACCGGGACAGTCCCACGAGCAGTACTTC

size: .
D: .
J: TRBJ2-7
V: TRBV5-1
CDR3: CASSPGTRPTYEQYF
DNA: TGCGCCAGCAGCCCGGGGACACGGCCTACCTACGAGCAGTACTTC

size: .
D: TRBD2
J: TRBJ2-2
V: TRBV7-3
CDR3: CASSLGLGYTGELFF
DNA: TGTGCCAGCAGCTTAGGACTAGGATACACCGGGGAGCTGTTTTTT

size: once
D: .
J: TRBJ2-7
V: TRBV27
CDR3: CASVDLGVARVQYF
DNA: TGTGCCAGCGTTGATTTAGGGGTTGCACGGGTACAGTACTTC

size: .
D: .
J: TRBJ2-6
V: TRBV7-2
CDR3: CASSFRGAGANVLTF
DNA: TGTGCCAGCAGCTTTAGAGGCGCTGGGGCCAACGTCCTGACTTTC

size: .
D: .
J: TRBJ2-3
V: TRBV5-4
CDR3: CASSLESVRLSTDTQYF
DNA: TGTGCCAGCAGCTTGGAAAGCGTGAGACTCAGCACAGATACGCAGTATTTT

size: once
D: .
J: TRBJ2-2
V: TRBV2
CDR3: CANQRTSTGELFF
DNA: TGTGCCAACCAACGGACATCCACCGGGGAGCTGTTTTTT

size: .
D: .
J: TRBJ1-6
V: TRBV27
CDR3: CASSLRVGVVSSYNSPLHF
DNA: TGTGCCAGCAGTTTAAGGGTAGGGGTGGTAAGCTCCTATAATTCACCCCTCCACTTT

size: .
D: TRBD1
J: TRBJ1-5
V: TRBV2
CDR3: CASSKGQGVGQPQHF
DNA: TGTGCCAGCTCAAAGGGACAGGGCGTAGGGCAGCCCCAGCATTTT

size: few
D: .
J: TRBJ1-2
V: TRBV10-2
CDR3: CASSDGLAHGVF
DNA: TGCGCCAGCAGTGATGGCTTGGCTCACGGGGTCTTC

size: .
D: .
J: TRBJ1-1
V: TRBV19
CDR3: CASSQNEGGTEAFF
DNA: TGTGCCAGTAGCCAGAACGAGGGAGGCACTGAAGCTTTCTTT

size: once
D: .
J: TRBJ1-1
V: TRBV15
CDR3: CATSRGRGNTEAFF
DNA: TGTGCCACCAGCAGAGGCCGGGGGAACACTGAAGCTTTCTTT

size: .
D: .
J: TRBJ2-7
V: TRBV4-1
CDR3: CASSHSKGGGAWVHEQYF
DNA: TGCGCCAGCAGCCACTCTAAAGGAGGGGGCGCCTGGGTCCACGAGCAGTACTTC

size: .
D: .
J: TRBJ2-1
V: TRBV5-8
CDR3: CASSLGQLAYNEQFF
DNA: TGTGCCAGCAGCTTGGGACAGTTGGCATACAATGAGCAGTTCTTC